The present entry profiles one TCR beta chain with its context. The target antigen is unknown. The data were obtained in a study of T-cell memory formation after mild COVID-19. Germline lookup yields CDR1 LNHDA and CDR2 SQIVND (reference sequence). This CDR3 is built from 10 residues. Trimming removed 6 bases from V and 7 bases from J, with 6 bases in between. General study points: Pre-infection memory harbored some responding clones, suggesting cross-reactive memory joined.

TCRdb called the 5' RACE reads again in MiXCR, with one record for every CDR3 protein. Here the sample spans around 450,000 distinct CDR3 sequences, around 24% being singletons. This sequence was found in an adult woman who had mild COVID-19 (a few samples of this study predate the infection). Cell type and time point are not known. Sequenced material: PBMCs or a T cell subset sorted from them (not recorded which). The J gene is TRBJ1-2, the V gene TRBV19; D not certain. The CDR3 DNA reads TGTGCCAGTAGGGGGATTGGCTACACCTTC. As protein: CASRGIGYTF.